This T cell receptor (beta chain) was identified during a study of T-cell reconstitution after alpha-beta-depleted transplantation in children. Overall study results and limits: The study traced high day-60 TCRbeta diversity in some patients to surviving recipient T cells and thymic progenitors. The main origin of T-cell counts and diversity one year after transplant was newly produced T cells. It was reported that alpha-beta T cells came from several hundred expanded graft clones (about two months after transplant).

The CDR3 consists of 16 residues. Germline assignment: CDR1 MNHEY and CDR2 SVGAGI. Trimming cost V 0 bases and J 4 bases, with 14 bases left between them. The TCRbeta library was prepared with unique molecular identifiers. Each CDR3 protein gets one entry after TCRdb re-called the PCR reads with MiXCR. The sample holds around 500,000 distinct CDR3 sequences, about 23% seen once. In this sample, this clonotype turned up a few times. Its target is unknown. The receptor's source is a boy under three years old who had a stem cell transplant for acute myeloid leukemia, so the T cells may come from the graft donor. The rearrangement joins TRBV6-5 to TRBJ2-3; the D call may be TRBD1 or TRBD2 (5 bases each). The sequencing here drew on PBMCs, mostly from graft donor cells, taken 360 days after TCRalphabeta/CD19-depleted stem cell transplant. CDR3 in amino acids: CASSYSGPLIADTQYF. CDR3 bases: TGTGCCAGCAGTTACTCGGGACCGCTTATCGCAGATACGCAGTATTTT.